The 28 T cell receptor beta chains given below trace back to one sample, sequenced in a study of cytomegalovirus exposure and HLA in healthy donors. The PCR had 60 Vbeta and 13 Jbeta primers. The method was immunoSEQ multiplex PCR; TCRdb's version includes in-frame clones alone and lacks a portion of them. This sample has under 140,000 clones, with 65% to 85% found just once. The sequencing sample was made of PBMCs. Receptors were obtained from a man in his thirties or forties in good health and CMV-seropositive.

As DNA, the CDR3 is TGTGCCAGCAGCGTAGTCTTCGGGGGGGCCTTCAATGAGCAGTTCTTC. Translated: CASSVVFGGAFNEQFF. The rearrangement joins TRBV9 to TRBJ2-1, with 8 bases matching TRBD2. This CDR3 is built from 16 residues. Trimming cost V 0 bases and J 6 bases; bases outside gene matches: 8. The V gene's germline CDR1 is SGDLS and CDR2 YYNGEE.

This sequence joins TRBV5-6 and TRBJ2-5, with 7 bases aligning to TRBD1. The CDR3 is 16 residues long. Germline V gene sequence: CDR1 SGHDT, CDR2 YYEEEE. The V segment lost 2 bases and the J segment 0 bases; nucleotides outside the gene matches: 7. CDR3 nucleotide sequence: TGTGCCAGCAGCTTACTTCCGGGACAGCACCAAGAGACCCAGTACTTC. It is translated as CASSLLPGQHQETQYF.

This clone has a single count. The chain combines TRBV18 with TRBJ2-1, with 7 bases lining up with TRBD1. Germline V lookup: CDR1 KGHSH, CDR2 LQKENI. V was pared by 3 bases and J by 4 bases, with 9 bases of the junction left unmatched. This CDR3 contains 16 residues. Here the CDR3 reads CASSPRGQKIYNEQFF. In DNA, the CDR3 is TGTGCCAGCTCACCCCGGGGACAGAAAATTTACAATGAGCAGTTCTTC.

This chain uses TRBV19 with TRBJ1-4; 7 bases are shared with TRBD1. The germline V gene encodes CDR1 LNHDA and CDR2 SQIVND (reference sequence). The ends lost 3 bases at V and 7 bases at J; junction bases unmatched: 2. CDR3 size: 13 residues. The DNA of the CDR3 is TGTGCCAGTAGTATGACAGGGCGTGAAAAACTGTTTTTT. This sequence encodes CASSMTGREKLFF.

V and J are TRBV5-4 and TRBJ2-2, with 12 positions matching TRBD1. The CDR3 contains 17 residues. The V gene's germline CDR1 is SGHNT and CDR2 YYREEE (reference sequence). V was pared by 2 bases and J by 1 base, with 3 bases of the junction left unmatched. The CDR3 nucleotides read TGTGCCAGCAGCTTCGGGACAGGGGGCGTGAACACCGGGGAGCTGTTTTTT. It translates to CASSFGTGGVNTGELFF.

V gene TRBV6-1 combines with J gene TRBJ2-7; TRBD1 aligns across 9 bases. The V segment lost 5 bases and the J segment 4 bases; nucleotides outside the gene matches: 6. CDR1 is MNHNS, CDR2 SASEGT, per germline. The CDR3 totals 14 residues. The CDR3 spells CASSRDRGGYEQYF. Here the CDR3 DNA reads TGTGCCAGCAGTCGAGACAGGGGGGGATACGAGCAGTACTTC.

The chain employs TRBV30 and TRBJ2-1, with 12 nucleotides matching TRBD2. The germline CDR1 and CDR2 sequences are GTSNPN and SVGIG (reference sequence). V dropped 8 bases and J dropped 5; count of bases not matched to a gene: 10. The CDR3 contains 15 residues. In nucleotides, the CDR3 is TGTGCCGGAAAACCCGGACTAGCGGGGAACAATGAGCAGTTCTTC. Translating it yields CAGKPGLAGNNEQFF.

V usage is TRBV4-3 and J usage is TRBJ2-7, with TRBD2 as a possible D gene (5 bases). Germline V gene lookup returns CDR1 LGHNA and CDR2 YSLEER. This CDR3 region has 12 residues. Trimming left V 3 bases short and J 7 bases short, with 10 bases between. The CDR3 DNA follows: TGCGCCAGCAGCCAGGGGTCGGGGGAGCAGTACTTC. This gives the protein CASSQGSGEQYF.

The J gene is TRBJ1-4, the V gene TRBV11-3; D possibly corresponds to TRBD1 (5 bases). The CDR3 is 14 residues long. In germline, CDR1 is SGHNT, CDR2 YENEEA. The V gene lost 5 bases and the J gene lost 5 bases, with 12 bases spanning the gap. The CDR3 region is CASSQGLTNEKLFF. The CDR3 nucleotides read TGTGCCAGCAGCCAGGGACTGACGAATGAAAAACTGTTTTTT. Filled out from reference TRBV11-3 and TRBJ1-4, the complete variable domain reads EAGVVQSPRYKIIEKKQPVAFWCNPISGHNTLYWYLQNLGQGPELLIRYENEEAVDDSQLPKDRFSAERLKGVDSTLKIQPAELGDSAVYLCASSQGLTNEKLFFGSGTQLSVL.

The chain uses TRBV27 and TRBJ1-1; D is ambiguous. The CDR3 spans 14 residues. V was trimmed by 3 bases and J by 11 bases, leaving 19 bases between them. Germline-derived CDR1 and CDR2 are MNHEY and SMNVEV (reference sequence). CDR3 nucleotides: TGTGCCAGCAGTTTCCTACATATGGAGGCCGTGGCTTTCTTT. It is translated as CASSFLHMEAVAFF.

The chain joins TRBV11-2 to TRBJ2-2; TRBD2 might be the D (5 bases). Trimming removed 8 bases from V and 2 bases from J, with 6 bases in between. This CDR3 contains 12 residues. Germline CDR1 is SGHAT and CDR2 is FQNNGV. CDR3 protein: CASRDNTGELFF. In DNA form, the CDR3 reads TGTGCCAGCCGGGATAACACCGGGGAGCTGTTTTTT.

The V and J genes are TRBV6-5 and TRBJ2-7; 8 bases match TRBD2. The CDR3 loop spans 14 amino acids. CDR1 is MNHEY and CDR2 is SVGAGI in the germline V gene. V was pared by 9 bases and J by 5 bases, with 12 bases of the junction left unmatched. The CDR3 sequence is CARPNCSGVHEQYF. Here the CDR3 DNA reads TGTGCCAGGCCCAATTGTAGCGGGGTCCACGAGCAGTACTTC.

The chain uses TRBV19 and TRBJ2-1; D perhaps matches TRBD1 (6 bases). The CDR3 runs 17 residues. The V end was cut by 1 base, the J end by 0 bases, with 13 bases between. Germline CDR1 is LNHDA and CDR2 is SQIVND (reference sequence). In DNA form, the CDR3 reads TGTGCCAGTAGTATAGGGTACGGGACAAGCTCCTACAATGAGCAGTTCTTC. This sequence encodes CASSIGYGTSSYNEQFF.

As to this clone: Mismatch with germline at one junction end may stem from a read error. The gene calls are TRBV10-3 and TRBJ2-1; tentatively, D is TRBD2 (5 bases). CDR3 size: 11 residues. Germline loops: CDR1 ENHRY, CDR2 SYGVKD. As DNA, the CDR3 is TGTGCCATCAGTGAAGGGTTGGAGGTGGTCTTC. Encoded protein: CAISEGLEVVF.

V gene TRBV19 combines with J gene TRBJ1-2, with TRBD1 identical over 10 bases. Losses at the gene ends were 10 bases for V and 6 bases for J; bases not matched to a gene: 5. This CDR3 comprises 12 residues. Germline CDR1 and CDR2: LNHDA and SQIVND (reference sequence). The chain's CDR3 is CATRQGANGYTF. In DNA form, the CDR3 reads TGTGCCACCAGACAGGGGGCTAATGGCTACACCTTC.

Here the CDR3 DNA reads TGTGCCATCAGTGGTGCTAGCGACGAGCAGTACTTC. Translation gives CAISGASDEQYF. This chain links TRBV10-3 with TRBJ2-5, with TRBD2 as a possible D gene (6 bases). The J call could be wrong; TRBJ2-7 is a better fit for the DNA end. Germline V gene lookup returns CDR1 ENHRY and CDR2 SYGVKD. The CDR3 has 12 residues.

V gene TRBV7-3 combines with J gene TRBJ1-1, with TRBD1 identical over 7 bases. The CDR3 consists of 13 residues. CDR1 and CDR2 (germline): SGHTA, FQGTGA. Trimming removed 5 bases from V and 11 bases from J; junction bases left unmatched: 11. The CDR3 region has the DNA TGTGCCAGCAGCCTCCGGCGGGACAGCGAGGCTTTCTTT. As protein: CASSLRRDSEAFF.

The chain links TRBV19 to TRBJ1-1; D is perhaps TRBD1 (5 bases). CDR1 is LNHDA, CDR2 SQIVND, per germline (reference sequence). V lost 7 bases, J lost 4 bases, and 16 bases lay in between. The CDR3 has 14 amino acids. The CDR3 region has the DNA TGTGCCAGTACCCGGTACGGGGGTAGCACTGAAGCTTTCTTT. Residues: CASTRYGGSTEAFF. The whole variable domain, filled in from reference TRBV19 and TRBJ1-1, reads DGGITQSPKYLFRKEGQNVTLSCEQNLNHDAMYWYRQDPGQGLRLIYYSQIVNDFQKGDIAEGYSVSREKKESFPLTVTSAQKNPTAFYLCASTRYGGSTEAFFGQGTRLTVV.

The V and J genes are TRBV5-6 and TRBJ2-1; 10 bases map to TRBD1. This CDR3 is built from 16 residues. The V gene end was trimmed by 2 bases and the J gene end by 9 bases; junction bases not matched to a gene: 11. Per the germline V gene, CDR1 is SGHDT and CDR2 is YYEEEE. Written as DNA, the CDR3 is TGTGCCAGCAGCTTTTCCGGGACAGGGGTAATAGGTGAGCAGTTCTTC. Protein product: CASSFSGTGVIGEQFF.

The rearrangement joins TRBV11-2 to TRBJ1-1; 10 bases fit TRBD1. The CDR3 has 16 residues. The trim removed 5 bases at V and 3 bases at J, leaving 9 bases unmatched. Germline CDR1 and CDR2: SGHAT and FQNNGV. The CDR3 protein is CASSPTRGTGDTEAFF. CDR3 sequence (DNA): TGTGCCAGCAGCCCCACTCGGGGGACAGGGGACACTGAAGCTTTCTTT.

V and J are TRBV9 and TRBJ2-5; 12 bases align to TRBD2. Germline assignment: CDR1 SGDLS and CDR2 YYNGEE. V gave up 0 bases and J gave up 4 bases; unmatched junction bases: 7. This CDR3 is built from 17 residues. CDR3 nucleotides: TGTGCCAGCAGCGTAGAGGCTAGCGGGGGGGCCCGAGAGACCCAGTACTTC. As protein: CASSVEASGGARETQYF.

This clone was counted a few times. This CDR3 reads CASSRIEGDEKLFF. CDR3 nucleotide sequence: TGCGCCAGCAGCCGCATTGAAGGGGATGAAAAACTGTTTTTT. This chain connects TRBV4-1 to TRBJ1-4, with a tentative D call TRBD1 (5 bases). This CDR3 contains 14 residues. V was cut by 4 bases and J by 6 bases, with 12 bases left in between. Germline CDR1 is MGHRA and CDR2 is YSYEKL.

This clone turned up a few times. The chain employs TRBV4-3 and TRBJ1-5, with D possibly being TRBD1 (5 bases). This CDR3 is 13 amino acids long. Germline assignment: CDR1 LGHNA and CDR2 YSLEER. V lost 0 bases and J 10 bases, leaving 10 bases between the germline ends. The CDR3 coding sequence is TGCGCCAGCAGCCAAGAAAGGGGATTTCCCCAGCATTTT. It specifies CASSQERGFPQHF.

The chain uses TRBV19 and TRBJ2-3; possibly TRBD1 for D (5 bases). CDR1 LNHDA and CDR2 SQIVND come from the germline V gene (reference sequence). There are 15 residues in the CDR3. Trimming shortened V by 6 bases and J by 2 bases, and 15 bases separated the two germline ends. CDR3 amino acids: CASRRTPILTDTQYF. The DNA of the CDR3 is TGTGCCAGTAGGAGGACACCAATACTCACAGATACGCAGTATTTT. Drawing the rest from reference TRBV19 and TRBJ2-3, the complete variable domain is DGGITQSPKYLFRKEGQNVTLSCEQNLNHDAMYWYRQDPGQGLRLIYYSQIVNDFQKGDIAEGYSVSREKKESFPLTVTSAQKNPTAFYLCASRRTPILTDTQYFGPGTRLTVL.

The CDR3, as DNA: TGTGCCAGCTCACCATTTGAGGGTCAGAACTATGGCTACACCTTC. Translation gives CASSPFEGQNYGYTF. V gene TRBV18 combines with J gene TRBJ1-2; D remains ambiguous. The germline CDR1 and CDR2 sequences are KGHSH and LQKENI. V dropped 2 bases and J dropped 2 bases, with 12 bases sitting between them. The length of the CDR3 is 15 residues.

This clone was seen more than once but under ten times. V usage is TRBV30 and J usage is TRBJ2-3, with 11 bases fitting TRBD2. J gave up 5 bases and V 7 bases, and 2 bases lay outside the gene matches. The CDR3 sequence is 12 residues long. Per germline, CDR1 GTSNPN and CDR2 SVGIG (reference sequence). CDR3 in DNA: TGTGCCTCCACTAGCGGGGGAGATACGCAGTATTTT. Its translation is CASTSGGDTQYF. The whole variable domain, remainder taken from reference TRBV30 and TRBJ2-3, is SQTIHQWPATLVQPVGSPLSLECTVEGTSNPNLYWYRQAAGRGLQLLFYSVGIGQISSEVPQNLSASRPQDRQFILSSKKLLLSDSGFYLCASTSGGDTQYFGPGTRLTVL.

The chain uses TRBV2 and TRBJ1-1; maybe TRBD1 (6 bases). The CDR3 runs to 14 residues. V lost 1 base to trimming and J lost 2 bases, with 8 bases between them. CDR1 and CDR2 from the germline V gene are SNHLY and FYNNEI. The CDR3 DNA reads TGTGCCAGCAGTGAAGGGGGGCCTAACACTGAAGCTTTCTTT. It is translated as CASSEGGPNTEAFF. The whole variable domain, filled in from reference TRBV2 and TRBJ1-1, reads EPEVTQTPSHQVTQMGQEVILRCVPISNHLYFYWYRQILGQKVEFLVSFYNNEISEKSEIFDDQFSVERPDGSNFTLKIRSTKLEDSAMYFCASSEGGPNTEAFFGQGTRLTVV.

This clone was detected only a few times. The chain employs TRBV21-1 and TRBJ1-3; TRBD1 is the table's D call, not checked against the DNA. TRBV21-1 is listed as a pseudogene. The CDR3 runs to 18 residues. The CDR3 DNA reads as TGTGCCAGCAGACCCCCCTCGATGGGACAGGGCTCTGGAAACACCATATATTTT. Residues: CASRPPSMGQGSGNTIYF.